These 3 T cell receptor beta chains were all obtained from the same sample, sequenced in a study of blood T cell repertoires in COVID-19. Sequencing was performed with immunoSEQ multiplex PCR; in TCRdb, only in-frame clones are kept and a portion is missing. The repertoire holds 300,000 to 350,000 clones, with approximately 90% as singletons. The sequenced sample was peripheral blood. The receptor source for this set is a woman younger than 35 who had recovered from COVID-19.

The chain carries TRBV15 and TRBJ1-1, with 7 bases aligning to TRBD1. Trimming at V came to 1 base and at J to 7 bases, leaving 0 bases not matched to a gene. The CDR3 has 12 amino acids. Looked up from germline, CDR1 is LNHNV and CDR2 is YYDKDF (reference sequence). In DNA, the CDR3 is TGTGCCACCAGCAGAGGGGACAGTGAAGCTTTCTTT. Protein sequence: CATSRGDSEAFF.

This CDR3 reads CACQGAGETQYF. CDR3 in DNA: TGTGCCTGCCAGGGGGCCGGGGAGACCCAGTACTTC. The V gene is TRBV30, the J gene TRBJ2-5; 8 bases line up with TRBD1. The germline CDR1 and CDR2 sequences are GTSNPN and SVGIG (reference sequence). With V trimmed by 6 bases and J by 5 bases, 5 bases remained unmatched. The length of the CDR3 is 12 residues.

The chain recombines TRBV9 with TRBJ2-5; D is possibly TRBD2 (6 bases). Germline CDR1 SGDLS, CDR2 YYNGEE. The CDR3 runs to 13 residues. V lost 4 bases to trimming and J lost 7 bases, with 14 bases between them. The CDR3 protein is CASSSGLLGTQYF. The CDR3 bases are TGTGCCAGCAGCTCGGGACTTTTAGGGACCCAGTACTTC.